These T cell receptor beta chains were read from a single sample in a study of T cell clonotyping in hematopoietic cell transplantation. The data were produced by immunoSEQ multiplex PCR, yet TCRdb's version contains in-frame clones alone and is incomplete. The sample gives some 15,000 clones, about 80% of which show up once; 5.8% is in the top ten. The specimen was PBMCs, collected 100 days after allogeneic stem cell transplant. These receptor sequences come from a female patient between 35 and 55 years old who had an allogeneic stem cell transplant from a related donor, so T cells may come from the graft donor. Some clones in this sample may be carry-over from other donors' samples. Each CDR3 is given with its conserved first and last residue. Fields, in order: V gene, D gene, CDR3 protein. The D gene is left open where the match is weak.

>TRBV7-3|.
CASSNHPGEQYF
>TRBV29-1|.
CSVDETGDTEAFF
>TRBV19|.
CASSTDRNSPLHF
>TRBV5-1|.
CASSGKNEAFF
>TRBV6-1|.
CASTPSYNEQFF
>TRBV4-2|.
CASSPDNTEAFF
>TRBV29-1|.
CSVVAAGGPVEQFF
>TRBV20-1|.
CSARDRDSQYF
>TRBV9|.
CASSVDSSYGYTF
>TRBV6-5|.
CASSQVGGPEAFF
>TRBV19|.
CASSIQNGNTEAFF
>TRBV5-1|.
CASRQSNSPLHF
>TRBV6-5|TRBD2
CASSYLAGGDQYF
>TRBV5-1|TRBD1
CASSLVTGGVLSGNTIYF
>TRBV2|TRBD1
CASSSRTGQDQPQHF
>TRBV28|.
CASRAGSNNQPQHF
>TRBV19|TRBD2
CASSILAGSYNERFF
>TRBV5-6|.
CASSPQSSNQPQHF
>TRBV20-1|.
CSATDGTQYF
>TRBV5-1|.
CASSLAVSRTLHIDTEAFF
>TRBV11-2|.
CASSLTPGELFF
>TRBV5-6|TRBD2
CASSLSSGVLSYEQYF
>TRBV7-3|TRBD2
CASSSAAGGTDTQYF
>TRBV2|.
CASSDEGIISPLHF
>TRBV30|.
CAWSTDSNQPQHF
>TRBV2|.
CASSEESGSSNEQFF
>TRBV29-1|TRBD1
CSANTGVEAFF
>TRBV5-6|.
CASSFSVASVNYEQYF
>TRBV4-2|.
CASSQDKAFF
>TRBV5-4|TRBD2
CASSLGLGSTGELFF
>TRBV28|.
CASSLWLGLNEQYF
>TRBV30|.
CAWSRPSFAQAFF
>TRBV19|.
CASSRQRRINEQFF
>TRBV6-1|TRBD2
CASRQLAGGSYEQYF
>TRBV27|TRBD1
CASSPQGQGGVSRLNEQYF
>TRBV6-5|TRBD1
CASSLGQGPYEQYF
>TRBV13|.
CASLVGSNYGYTF
>TRBV19|.
CASSIRRYNEQFF
>TRBV5-1|.
CASGGDNEQFF
>TRBV9|TRBD1
CASSLGQSYEQYF
>TRBV6-6|.
CASGQRAENIQYF
>TRBV7-3|.
CASSLSGRGTNEKLFF
>TRBV11-3|TRBD1
CASRITGGGGYTF
>TRBV6-6|TRBD1
CASSYDRGPYEQYF
>TRBV30|.
CAWSVRWDTLNYGYTF
>TRBV30|TRBD2
CASGGETQYF
>TRBV11-2|TRBD1
CASSLGQGASEAFF
>TRBV19|.
CASSTGFNEQYF